The rows below give T cell receptor beta chains drawn from one sample of a study of cytomegalovirus exposure and HLA in healthy donors. Assay: immunoSEQ multiplex PCR; the TCRdb copy retains only in-frame clones and omits some. The sample carries roughly 180,000 clones, roughly 86% recorded once. The sample taken for sequencing was PBMCs. All receptors derive from a man aged 25-45 years in good health and CMV-seropositive. Each CDR3 is given with its conserved first and last residue. The D gene is left open where the match is weak. Not every row has a clone size; where given, it reads once, few, many or a size class.

v_gene,abundance,j_gene,d_gene,CDR3nt,CDR3aa
TRBV4-2,NA,TRBJ2-1,NA,TGTGCCAGCAGCCAAGATGGAGATACATTAGGGCAGTTCTTC,CASSQDGDTLGQFF
TRBV5-1,NA,TRBJ2-7,NA,TGCGCCAGCAGCGAGGACAGTATCCCCTACGAGCAGTACTTC,CASSEDSIPYEQYF
TRBV30,NA,TRBJ1-6,TRBD1,TGTGCCTGGGGACCGGGACAGGGGGTTTTGGCCCTCCACTTT,CAWGPGQGVLALHF
TRBV6-5,few,TRBJ1-2,TRBD1,TGTGCCAGCAGTGGGGGACAGGGCTACTTTTATGGCTACACCTTC,CASSGGQGYFYGYTF
TRBV28,NA,TRBJ1-3,TRBD1,TGTGCCAGCAGTTTTTCAGGGGGCTCACCGGCAAACACCATATATTTT,CASSFSGGSPANTIYF
TRBV5-1,NA,TRBJ2-3,NA,TGCGCCAGCAGCTTAGGACCGGGCACAGATACGCAGTATTTT,CASSLGPGTDTQYF
TRBV30,NA,TRBJ2-1,NA,TGTGCCTGGAATTGGGTCCGGGGGTCGGGTGAGCAGTTCTTC,CAWNWVRGSGEQFF
TRBV27,NA,TRBJ2-7,NA,TGTGCCAGCAGTTCACAGGGTTTGTCGCAGTACTTC,CASSSQGLSQYF
TRBV27,once,TRBJ1-2,NA,TGTGCCAGCAAGGAAGGGCAGGGAGCCTTCTATGGCTACACCTTC,CASKEGQGAFYGYTF
TRBV4-1,once,TRBJ1-4,NA,TGCGCCAGCAGCGCCACAGGGAAAACGGATGAAAAACTGTTTTTT,CASSATGKTDEKLFF
TRBV4-1,NA,TRBJ2-7,NA,TGCGCCAGCAGCCAAGACGGCGGGGTGCGGGGGCAGTACTTC,CASSQDGGVRGQYF
TRBV29-1,NA,TRBJ2-7,NA,TGCAGCGTTGGGATAGCGAAACCCTACGAGCAGTACTTC,CSVGIAKPYEQYF
TRBV18,once,TRBJ2-1,NA,TGTGCCAGCTCACCATCGACTGGGTCCTACAATGAGCAGTTCTTC,CASSPSTGSYNEQFF
TRBV6-5,once,TRBJ1-1,TRBD1,TGTGCCAGCAGTTTCACAGGGGGCAGGCGAGCTTTCTTT,CASSFTGGRRAFF
TRBV27,NA,TRBJ2-1,TRBD2,TGTGCCAGCAGTCCAAGGCCTAGCGGGAGGGCCAATGAGCAGTTCTTC,CASSPRPSGRANEQFF
TRBV5-4,NA,TRBJ2-2,TRBD1,TGTGCCAGCAGCCTGACAGGGTACACCGGGGAGCTGTTTTTT,CASSLTGYTGELFF
TRBV30,once,TRBJ1-5,TRBD1,TGTGCCTGGAGTACAGGGGGCCAGCCCCAGCATTTT,CAWSTGGQPQHF
TRBV2,NA,TRBJ2-7,NA,TGTGCCAGCAGTGCTGGCAGGGGGGATCCTTACGAGCAGTACTTC,CASSAGRGDPYEQYF
TRBV6-5,NA,TRBJ1-3,NA,TGTGCCAGCAGATCACCGGGGAGCTCTGGAAACACCATATATTTT,CASRSPGSSGNTIYF
TRBV5-1,NA,TRBJ1-3,NA,TGCGCCAGCAGCGACACGATGGCTGGAAACACCATATATTTT,CASSDTMAGNTIYF
TRBV5-1,NA,TRBJ2-1,NA,TGCGCCAGCAGCCGGACTACCCAGAACAATGAGCAGTTCTTC,CASSRTTQNNEQFF
TRBV6-4,NA,TRBJ1-2,TRBD1,TGTGCCAGCAGCCCCGGACAGGGACACTATGGCTACACCTTC,CASSPGQGHYGYTF
TRBV27,NA,TRBJ1-5,NA,TGTGCCAGCAGTCCAGGGCAACCCTATAGCAATCAGCCCCAGCATTTT,CASSPGQPYSNQPQHF
TRBV28,NA,TRBJ1-1,NA,TGTGCCAGCAGCATGGGGTACACTGAAGCTTTCTTT,CASSMGYTEAFF
TRBV16,NA,TRBJ1-5,NA,TGTGCCAGCAGCCAATACGGACAGCCCCAGCATTTT,CASSQYGQPQHF
TRBV18,NA,TRBJ2-2,TRBD2,TGTGCCAGCTCACTGCGACTAGCGGGATATTCGAACACCGGGGAGCTGTTTTTT,CASSLRLAGYSNTGELFF
TRBV27,NA,TRBJ2-7,NA,TGTGCCAGCAGTTTACGGACGCTAGGCTCCTACGAGCAGTACTTC,CASSLRTLGSYEQYF
TRBV28,NA,TRBJ2-7,NA,TGTGCCAGCACCATCGGGTTGGGCAACGAGCAGTACTTC,CASTIGLGNEQYF
TRBV28,NA,TRBJ1-4,NA,TGTGCCAGCAGTGGGGCCCGGTCAACTAATGAAAAACTGTTTTTT,CASSGARSTNEKLFF
TRBV5-6,NA,TRBJ2-1,TRBD2,TGTGCCAGCAGCTCGGGACTAGCGGCGAATGAGCAGTTCTTC,CASSSGLAANEQFF
TRBV27,NA,TRBJ2-1,NA,TGTGCCAGCAGTTTGTCAGGGATTAATGAGCAGTTCTTC,CASSLSGINEQFF
TRBV10-3,NA,TRBJ1-1,NA,TGTGCCATAGAGCCGACAGGTTTGAACACTGAAGCTTTCTTT,CAIEPTGLNTEAFF
TRBV2,NA,TRBJ1-4,NA,TGTGCCAGCATGCGGGACGGGATAAAAGAAAAACTGTTTTTT,CASMRDGIKEKLFF
TRBV27,NA,TRBJ1-5,NA,TGTGCCAGCCATACTAGAAGGAAACGCGAACTATCCAATCAGCCCCAGCATTTT,CASHTRRKRELSNQPQHF
TRBV5-3,NA,TRBJ2-7,NA,TGTGCCAGAAGGCTGGGGCAGGGGAGCTCCTACGAGCAGTACTTC,CARRLGQGSSYEQYF
TRBV28,NA,TRBJ2-5,TRBD2,TGTGCCAGCAGTCCTGGACTAGCGGAACAAGAGACCCAGTACTTC,CASSPGLAEQETQYF
TRBV2,NA,TRBJ2-7,TRBD1,TGTGCCAGCAGTGACCAGGGGGTAGGCTACGAGCAGTACTTC,CASSDQGVGYEQYF
TRBV6-5,NA,TRBJ1-2,TRBD1,TGTGCCAGCAGCCCGCCGGACAGGGATTATTATGGCTACACCTTC,CASSPPDRDYYGYTF
TRBV7-7,NA,TRBJ2-5,TRBD1,TGTGCCAGCAGCCCGGACAGGGCGGGGGAGACCCAGTACTTC,CASSPDRAGETQYF
TRBV6-5,NA,TRBJ2-7,TRBD1,TGTGCCAGCAGCCTGGGACAGGGGGGCGAGCAGTACTTC,CASSLGQGGEQYF
TRBV7-9,NA,TRBJ1-4,TRBD1,TGTGCCAGCAGCTTAGCCAGACAGGGAGTTTACAAACTGTTTTTT,CASSLARQGVYKLFF
TRBV11-2,NA,TRBJ1-5,NA,TGTGCCAGCAGCTTATGGGGCAGCAATCAGCCCCAGCATTTT,CASSLWGSNQPQHF
TRBV5-4,NA,TRBJ2-1,NA,TGTGCCAGCAGCTTGGGGGGCATCCTCTACAATGAGCAGTTCTTC,CASSLGGILYNEQFF
TRBV2,NA,TRBJ2-5,NA,TGTGCCAGCAGTGAAGGGTTTACCCGAGGGCAAGAGACCCAGTACTTC,CASSEGFTRGQETQYF
TRBV2,few,TRBJ2-7,TRBD1,TGTGCCAGCGGGGGACAGTCCTACGAGCAGTACTTC,CASGGQSYEQYF
TRBV2,NA,TRBJ1-5,NA,TGTGCCACTTCGGGGAGAAATCAGCCCCAGCATTTT,CATSGRNQPQHF
TRBV5-1,few,TRBJ2-1,NA,TGCGCCAGCAGCTCGGATGGTGGGGCGTACAATGAGCAGTTCTTC,CASSSDGGAYNEQFF
TRBV4-3,NA,TRBJ1-1,NA,TGCGCCAGCAGCAAAAGGGTGGGGATAATGAACACTGAAGCTTTCTTT,CASSKRVGIMNTEAFF
TRBV11-2,NA,TRBJ2-5,TRBD1,TGTGCCAGCAGCTTAGGGGGCACACAGGGGGAGACCCAGTACTTC,CASSLGGTQGETQYF
TRBV27,NA,TRBJ2-6,TRBD1,TGTGCCAGCAGTCCGACAGGGGGAGCTGGGGCCAACGTCCTGACTTTC,CASSPTGGAGANVLTF
TRBV6-5,NA,TRBJ1-5,TRBD1,TGTGCCAGCAGAAAAACAGGGGGCGGGTATCAGCCCCAGCATTTT,CASRKTGGGYQPQHF
TRBV28,few,TRBJ2-7,NA,TGTGCCAGCAGGGCCCCCCCCGGCGCCAGCTTACGGGCCGAGCAGTACTTC,CASRAPPGASLRAEQYF
TRBV11-2,once,TRBJ1-4,NA,TGTGCCAGCAGCTTAGCGATCGGGCGGCAGGACAATGAAAAACTGTTTTTT,CASSLAIGRQDNEKLFF